Following are 24 T cell receptor beta chains from one sample sequenced in a study of T-cell memory formation after mild COVID-19 (dated by TCRdb to 2020 to 2022). Receptors were amplified or captured by 5' RACE. This sample was sequenced with an Illumina NovaSeq 6000. Clones were called with MiXCR by TCRdb after fastp trimmed the public reads at Q25, and only in-frame beta chains were retained. Each record represents a unique CDR3 protein, reported with the most common genes and DNA among its rows. The sample data list about 430,000 distinct CDR3 sequences, and approximately 24% of these were observed just once. The top ten clonotypes cover roughly 8.7% of the sample. Sequencing was done on a sample of PBMCs or a T cell subset sorted from them (not recorded which). The receptors were gathered from an adult woman who had mild COVID-19 (a few samples of this study predate the infection). The sample titles of this study are shuffled in the database, so cell type and time point are left out; the donor was told from shared clones.

The chain has TRBV7-2 and TRBJ1-4; D is ambiguous. V was cut by 2 bases and J by 0 bases, with 7 bases left in between. Per germline, CDR1 SGHTA and CDR2 FQGNSA. The CDR3 is 15 amino acids. CDR3 sequence: CASSLKRATNEKLFF. CDR3 nucleotides: TGTGCCAGCAGCTTAAAGAGGGCAACTAATGAAAAACTGTTTTTT.

The genes are TRBV12-3 or TRBV12-4 and TRBJ2-7; 9 nucleotides agree with TRBD1. CDR3 length: 16 residues. The V gene end was trimmed by 0 bases and the J gene end by 7 bases; junction bases not matched to a gene: 10. The DNA of the CDR3 is TGTGCCAGCAGTTTAGCGGGACAGGGTTATCGGGTGGAGCAGTACTTC. Encoded protein: CASSLAGQGYRVEQYF.

This sequence joins TRBV30 and TRBJ2-1; no definite D call. CDR1 and CDR2 from the germline V gene are GTSNPN and SVGIG (reference sequence). Trimming stripped 5 bases from V and 10 bases from J, with 12 bases between. The CDR3 runs to 11 residues. In DNA, the CDR3 is TGTGCCTGGGGGGTCGGTGGGGAGCAGTTCTTC. This encodes CAWGVGGEQFF.

The chain joins TRBV7-6 to TRBJ2-6; D is unclear. Germline CDR1 is SGHVS and CDR2 is FNYEAQ. V was pared by 5 bases and J by 0 bases, with 14 bases between. The CDR3 is 17 residues long. The CDR3: CASSPGPGSSGANVLTF. In DNA form, the CDR3 reads TGTGCCAGCAGCCCCGGTCCGGGTAGCTCTGGGGCCAACGTCCTGACTTTC.

This clonotype was detected only a few times. The V gene is TRBV7-7, the J gene TRBJ2-1; no clear D gene. The germline V gene has CDR1 SSHAT and CDR2 FNYEAQ (reference sequence). Trimming left V 2 bases short and J 5 bases short, with 7 bases between. This CDR3 is built from 13 residues. The CDR3 bases are TGTGCCAGCAGCTTATCAGTTAACAATGAGCAGTTCTTC. Translation gives CASSLSVNNEQFF.

The V gene is TRBV20-1, the J gene TRBJ2-1; possibly TRBD1 or TRBD2 for D (6 bases each). V was cut by 1 base and J by 5 bases, with 18 bases left in between. The CDR3 extends over 16 amino acids. Germline V gives CDR1 DFQATT, CDR2 SNEGSKA (reference sequence). The CDR3 DNA reads TGCAGTGCTAGAGTCGAGGGGTCGGGGGCGGACAATGAGCAGTTCTTC. As protein: CSARVEGSGADNEQFF.

This clonotype was found many times. The chain joins TRBV12-3 or TRBV12-4 to TRBJ2-2; D unresolved. Trimming took 3 bases from V and 7 from J, leaving 6 bases between them. This CDR3 has 12 residues. The CDR3 spells CASSFNLGELFF. DNA of the CDR3: TGTGCCAGCAGTTTTAATCTCGGGGAGCTGTTTTTT.

V gene TRBV19 combines with J gene TRBJ1-1; D unclear. From germline, CDR1 is LNHDA and CDR2 SQIVND (reference sequence). The CDR3 sequence is 16 residues long. Trimming took off 4 bases at V and 0 bases at J, with 15 bases between the two ends. The CDR3 DNA is TGTGCCAGTAGTAAACCGGGAAGGCGGATGAACACTGAAGCTTTCTTT. Translating gives CASSKPGRRMNTEAFF.

This clonotype was seen only a few times. This chain joins TRBV7-6 and TRBJ1-4; D gene unclear. Trimming removed 5 bases at V and 8 bases at J, with 12 bases between. Germline CDR1 and CDR2: SGHVS and FNYEAQ. There are 13 residues in the CDR3. The CDR3 here is CASSLAQKEKLFF. CDR3 in DNA: TGTGCCAGCAGCCTGGCACAAAAGGAAAAACTGTTTTTT.

The genes are TRBV7-8 and TRBJ2-5; D is unresolved. V dropped 1 base and J dropped 1 base, with 7 bases sitting between them. Germline CDR1 SGHVS, CDR2 FQNEAQ. There are 14 residues in the CDR3. Here the CDR3 DNA reads TGTGCCAGCAGCTTAGGGCAATCCCAAGAGACCCAGTACTTC. Residues: CASSLGQSQETQYF.

The chain employs TRBV3-1 and TRBJ2-7; no definite D call. This CDR3 contains 12 residues. Trimming pared 0 bases from V and 7 bases from J, leaving 7 bases between. From germline, CDR1 is LGHDT and CDR2 YNNKEL (reference sequence). The CDR3 sequence: CASSQDRREQYF. The CDR3 nucleotides read TGTGCCAGCAGCCAAGATCGGCGGGAGCAGTACTTC.

J is TRBJ2-7 and V is TRBV4-1; 7 nucleotides match TRBD1. The CDR3 totals 13 residues. V lost 5 bases and J lost 3; bases outside the gene matches: 4. Germline assignment: CDR1 MGHRA and CDR2 YSYEKL. CDR3 nucleotide sequence: TGCGCCAGCAGCATGAGACAGGGCTACGAGCAGTACTTC. Amino acids: CASSMRQGYEQYF.

This clonotype has just a few counts. This chain links TRBV7-8 with TRBJ2-2; 10 nucleotides align to TRBD2. The CDR3 runs 16 residues. Per the germline V gene, CDR1 is SGHVS and CDR2 is FQNEAQ. Germline trimming cut 3 bases from V and 5 bases from J; bases unmatched to any gene: 6. CDR3 sequence reads: CASSFASGSSTGELFF. The DNA of the CDR3 is TGTGCCAGCAGCTTCGCTAGCGGGAGTTCTACCGGGGAGCTGTTTTTT.

This clonotype was counted between two and nine times. This chain links TRBV12-3 or TRBV12-4 with TRBJ1-5; no definite D call. With 8 bases removed from V and 9 bases from J, the gap between germline ends came to 8 bases. The CDR3 totals 10 residues. CDR3 bases: TGTGCCAGCGGAGATTGGCCCCAGCATTTT. Residues: CASGDWPQHF.

This clonotype came up a few times. V is TRBV4-1 and J is TRBJ1-1; maybe TRBD1 (6 bases). V lost 2 bases and J 0 bases, leaving 10 bases between the germline ends. The V gene's germline CDR1 is MGHRA and CDR2 YSYEKL. The CDR3 is 15 amino acids. The CDR3 nucleotides read TGCGCCAGCAGCCAACTCCGGGACATGAACACTGAAGCTTTCTTT. Translated: CASSQLRDMNTEAFF.

J is TRBJ2-5 and V is TRBV9; 8 bases line up with TRBD1. The germline V gene has CDR1 SGDLS and CDR2 YYNGEE. This CDR3 is built from 16 residues. Trimming removed 4 bases from V and 6 bases from J; junction bases left unmatched: 14. The CDR3 sequence is CASSPTGDGYRQTQYF. Written as DNA, the CDR3 is TGTGCCAGCAGCCCGACAGGGGATGGCTATAGGCAGACCCAGTACTTC.

This clonotype was seen more than once but under ten times. CDR3 protein: CASKGVGQGYQPQHF. CDR3 sequence (DNA): TGTGCCAGTAAGGGGGTGGGACAGGGATATCAGCCCCAGCATTTT. The chain links TRBV19 to TRBJ1-5, with 9 bases aligning to TRBD1. V lost 7 bases, J lost 5 bases, and 9 bases stayed unmatched. CDR3 length: 15 residues. Per germline, CDR1 LNHDA and CDR2 SQIVND (reference sequence).

This chain connects TRBV10-2 to TRBJ2-7; the D is unclear. The CDR3 is 13 amino acids. Germline values: CDR1 WSHSY, CDR2 SAAADI. Between the trimmed V and J ends, which lost 0 bases and 4 bases, there was a span of 7 bases. The CDR3 is CASSESTGYEQYF. In nucleotides, the CDR3 is TGCGCCAGCAGTGAGTCGACGGGTTACGAGCAGTACTTC.

The chain has TRBV20-1 and TRBJ2-7; 12 bases are shared with TRBD2. The ends lost 3 bases at V and 3 bases at J; junction bases unmatched: 6. The CDR3 runs to 15 residues. Germline lookup yields CDR1 DFQATT and CDR2 SNEGSKA (reference sequence). The CDR3 bases are TGCAGTGCTAGGGCATGGACTAGCGGGAACTACGAGCAGTACTTC. Its protein product is CSARAWTSGNYEQYF.

The rearrangement uses TRBV5-1 and TRBJ2-4; TRBD1 aligns across 7 bases. The V gene's germline CDR1 is SGHRS and CDR2 YFSETQ. This CDR3 is built from 16 residues. After removal of 1 base from V and 3 bases from J, the junction contained 7 bases not matched to a gene. This CDR3 is CASSLSQGGGKNIQYF. In nucleotides, the CDR3 is TGCGCCAGCAGCTTGAGTCAAGGGGGCGGCAAAAACATTCAGTACTTC.

This clonotype was seen at least ten times. CDR3 coding DNA: TGCGCCAGCAGCGTTTACACAGGGTCTGAAGCTTTCTTT. Translating it yields CASSVYTGSEAFF. The rearrangement joins TRBV5-1 to TRBJ1-1; D is perhaps TRBD1 (6 bases). The CDR3 is 13 residues long. Germline CDR1 is SGHRS and CDR2 is YFSETQ. V lost 4 bases and J lost 6, with 13 bases in between. Variable domain in full (rest from reference TRBV5-1 and TRBJ1-1): KAGVTQTPRYLIKTRGQQVTLSCSPISGHRSVSWYQQTPGQGLQFLFEYFSETQRNKGNFPGRFSGRQFSNSRSEMNVSTLELGDSALYLCASSVYTGSEAFFGQGTRLTVV.

This clonotype has just a few counts. The chain recombines TRBV21-1 with TRBJ1-3; the D call in the table, TRBD1, was not verified against the DNA. TRBV21-1 is given as a pseudogene. The CDR3 is 16 residues long. The CDR3 coding sequence is TGTGCCAGCAGCATGGGGGGGGACCGCCGGGGGAACACCATATATTTT. Its protein product is CASSMGGDRRGNTIYF.

This clonotype showed up just a few times. The chain has TRBV3-1 and TRBJ2-7; 9 bases line up with TRBD1. After removal of 3 bases from V and 3 bases from J, the junction contained 6 bases not matched to a gene. The germline gives CDR1 LGHDT, CDR2 YNNKEL (reference sequence). The CDR3 covers 15 residues. CDR3 DNA: TGTGCCAGCAGCCACTTAGGACAGGGGATCTACGAGCAGTACTTC. This translates into CASSHLGQGIYEQYF.

The rearrangement joins TRBV4-3 to TRBJ2-7; possible D gene TRBD1, 5 bases. Trimming took off 4 bases at V and 0 bases at J, with 16 bases between the two ends. The CDR3 has 16 amino acids. The germline V gene encodes CDR1 LGHNA and CDR2 YSLEER. CDR3 residues: CASSREGRGFSYEQYF. The DNA for the CDR3 is TGCGCCAGCAGCCGGGAAGGTAGGGGTTTCTCCTACGAGCAGTACTTC.